This T cell receptor beta chain was obtained from a study of blood T cells in healthy people across ages. Overall study findings and caveats: TCR beta diversity correlated strongly with naive T cell percentage.

Through a sample-barcoded 5' primer and a J-beta primer mix, a second PCR was run for about 6 to 11 cycles. There were at least 2.5 million CDR3-containing paired-end reads obtained from each sample. TCRdb reanalysed the 5' RACE reads using MiXCR and keeps one entry per CDR3 protein. The data show roughly 1.4 million distinct CDR3 sequences, 59% seen once. As to this clonotype: No antigen is known for it.

The CDR3 length is 14 residues. Germline CDR1 reads MRHNA; CDR2 reads SNTAGT. Deletions cut 0 bases from V and 7 bases from J, with 12 bases between. The sample comprised blood. The sequence was collected from a man younger than 30 in good health. The chain couples TRBV6-4 to TRBJ1-2; D remains unclear. The CDR3 region has the DNA TGTGCCAGCAGTGACTCGTGGGCAAGCGGTGGCTACACCTTC. As protein: CASSDSWASGGYTF.